This T cell receptor (beta chain) was identified during a study of early T cells in non-severe SARS-CoV-2 infection. Overall study: With bulk RNA from unsorted whole blood as input, sequencing yielded unpaired chains. Study outcomes and limitations: Sequences matched to VDJdb favored anti-spike CD8 responses, while private and CD4 specificities were missed.

Individual cDNA molecules received unique molecular identifiers. MiXCR was run by TCRdb on the 5' RACE reads, yielding one entry per CDR3 protein. The sample has more than 20,000 distinct CDR3 sequences; 4.5% to 6% are singletons. V was cut by 1 base and J by 4 bases, with 7 bases left in between. Germline CDR1 and CDR2: SGHNT and YENEEA. The CDR3 loop spans 14 amino acids. As to this clonotype: As yet, its antigen is unknown.

The J gene is TRBJ2-2, the V gene TRBV11-3; D gene uncertain. This sequence originates from an adult who was a healthcare worker with PCR-confirmed SARS-CoV-2 infection or an uninfected control (not recorded which). This specimen consisted of whole blood, obtained at baseline. The CDR3 sequence is CASSLGGRTGELFF. CDR3 coding DNA: TGTGCCAGCAGCTTAGGCGGCCGCACCGGGGAGCTGTTTTTT.